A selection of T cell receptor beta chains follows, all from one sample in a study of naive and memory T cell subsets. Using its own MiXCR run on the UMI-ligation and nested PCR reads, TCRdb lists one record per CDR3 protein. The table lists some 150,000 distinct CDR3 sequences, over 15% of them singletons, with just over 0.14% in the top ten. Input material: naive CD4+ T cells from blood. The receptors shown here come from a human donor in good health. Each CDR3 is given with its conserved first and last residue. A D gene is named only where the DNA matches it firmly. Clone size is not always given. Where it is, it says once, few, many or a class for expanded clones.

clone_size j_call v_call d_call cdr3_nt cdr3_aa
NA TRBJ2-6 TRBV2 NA TGTGCCATCCAGTCGGGATCCTCTGGGGCCAGCGTCCTGACTTTC CAIQSGSSGASVLTF
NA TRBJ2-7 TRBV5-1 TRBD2 TGCGCCAGCAGCTTTTTTTCGGCGGGAGCCCTGGAGCAGTACTTC CASSFFSAGALEQYF
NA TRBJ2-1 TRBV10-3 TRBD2 TGTGCCATCAGTGAACTAGCGGGAGACAATGAGCAGTTCTTC CAISELAGDNEQFF
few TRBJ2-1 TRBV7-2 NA TGTGCCAGCAGCCCCAAACCAGGGGCCTACAATGAGCAGTTCTTC CASSPKPGAYNEQFF
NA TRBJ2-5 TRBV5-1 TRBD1 TGCGCCAGCAGCTTCCAGGACAGGGGGGAAGAGACCCAGTACTTC CASSFQDRGEETQYF
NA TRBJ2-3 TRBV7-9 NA TGTGCCAGCAGCTTTTCGGCCGGGACCACAACGTTCACAGATACGCAGTATTTT CASSFSAGTTTFTDTQYF
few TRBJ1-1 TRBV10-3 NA TGTGCCACCTCCCTAGCAGCCGACACTGAAGCTTTCTTT CATSLAADTEAFF
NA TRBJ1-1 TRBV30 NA TGTGCCTGGACCGTCCTGAACACTGAAGCTTTCTTT CAWTVLNTEAFF
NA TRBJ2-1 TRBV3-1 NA TGTGCCAGCAGCCACCCAAAGGGAGTCGCCGATGAGCAGTTCTTC CASSHPKGVADEQFF
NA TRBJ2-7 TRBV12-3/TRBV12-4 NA TGTGCCAGCAGTTTTAAGGGTAACCGGCGGCAGTACTTC CASSFKGNRRQYF
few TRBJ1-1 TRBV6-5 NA TGTGCCAGCAGTTACGGGGGGAAAGCTTTCTTT CASSYGGKAFF
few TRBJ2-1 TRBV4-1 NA TGCGCCAGCAGCCAAGACGAGCGGGCCTACAATGAGCAGTTCTTC CASSQDERAYNEQFF
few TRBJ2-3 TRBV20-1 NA TGCAGTGCTAGACTAGCAGTATCTAGCACAGATACGCAGTATTTT CSARLAVSSTDTQYF
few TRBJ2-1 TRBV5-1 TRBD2 TGCGCCAGCAGCCCCGGGACTAGCGTTTACAATGAGCAGTTCTTC CASSPGTSVYNEQFF
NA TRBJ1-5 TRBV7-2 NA TGTGCCAGCAGCTTCATTCCAGGCCAGCCCCAGCATTTT CASSFIPGQPQHF
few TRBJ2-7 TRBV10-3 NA TGTGCCATCACCCGGGACGGTAACTACGAGCAGTACTTC CAITRDGNYEQYF
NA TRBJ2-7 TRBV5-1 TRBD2 TGCGCCAGCAGCTTCAGCGGGAGCGAGAACGAGCAGTACTTC CASSFSGSENEQYF
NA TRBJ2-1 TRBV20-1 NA TGCAGTGCTAGAGATCCCACTAGCTACAATGAGCAGTTCTTC CSARDPTSYNEQFF
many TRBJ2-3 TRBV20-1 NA TGCAGTGCTAGCGCACTTCCGGCAGATACGCAGTATTTT CSASALPADTQYF
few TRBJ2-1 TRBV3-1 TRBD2 TGTGCCAGCAGCGAACTAGCGGGAGCCGCTAGCTCCTACAATGAGCAGTTCTTC CASSELAGAASSYNEQFF
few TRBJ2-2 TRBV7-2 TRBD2 TGTGCCAGCAGCCCTCCGGGACTAGCGAACACCGGGGAGCTGTTTTTT CASSPPGLANTGELFF
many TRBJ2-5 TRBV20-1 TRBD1 TGCAGTGCTGACAGGGAAGAGACCCAGTACTTC CSADREETQYF
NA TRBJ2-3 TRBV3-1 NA TGTGCCAGCAGTGCCACCAGGTCGGCGCTCGCAGATACGCAGTATTTT CASSATRSALADTQYF
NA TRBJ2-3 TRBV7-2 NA TGTGCCAGCAGCTTAATGAGGGGGAGCACAGATACGCAGTATTTT CASSLMRGSTDTQYF
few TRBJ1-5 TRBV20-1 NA TGCAGTGCTAAGGTACAGGACGATCAGCCCCAGCATTTT CSAKVQDDQPQHF
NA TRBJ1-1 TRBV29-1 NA TGCAGCGTTGTTGGCAGACCGGGGACTGAAGCTTTCTTT CSVVGRPGTEAFF
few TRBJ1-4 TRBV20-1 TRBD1 TGCAGTGCTAGAGACTCGAACAGGGGGATAAATGAAAAACTGTTTTTT CSARDSNRGINEKLFF
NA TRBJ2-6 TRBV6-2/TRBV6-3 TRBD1 TGTGCCAGCACCGGACCGGGACAGGCTTATAGCTCTGGGGCCAACGTCCTGACTTTC CASTGPGQAYSSGANVLTF
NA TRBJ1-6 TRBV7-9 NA TGTGCCAGCAGCCGCAATTCACCCCTCCACTTT CASSRNSPLHF
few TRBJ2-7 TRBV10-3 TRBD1 TGTGCCACCGGGACAGGGAACACGAGAATAACCTACGAGCAGTACTTC CATGTGNTRITYEQYF
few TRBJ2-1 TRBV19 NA TGTGCCAGTAGTATAGACGTAGCGTACAATGAGCAGTTCTTC CASSIDVAYNEQFF
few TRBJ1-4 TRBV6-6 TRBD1 TGTGCCAGCAGTTACTCGGACAGGGGGGTGAAAACTAATGAAAAACTGTTTTTT CASSYSDRGVKTNEKLFF
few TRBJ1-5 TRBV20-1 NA TGCAGTGCTAGGGCAGGGGATAGCAATCAGCCCCAGCATTTT CSARAGDSNQPQHF
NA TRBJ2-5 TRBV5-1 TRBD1 TGCGCCAGCAGCTTGTGGGACAGTAAAGAGACCCAGTACTTC CASSLWDSKETQYF
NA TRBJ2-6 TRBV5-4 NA TGTGCCAGCAGCCCATTCTCTGGGGCCAACGTCCTGACTTTC CASSPFSGANVLTF
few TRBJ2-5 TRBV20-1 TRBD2 TGCAGTGCTAGAGGGCGGGGGGGAGAGACCCAGTACTTC CSARGRGGETQYF
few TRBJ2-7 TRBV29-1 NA TGCAGCGTCGAGCCGAATTTAGGGGGCGAGCAGTACTTC CSVEPNLGGEQYF
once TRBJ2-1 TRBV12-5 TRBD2 TGTGCTAGTGGCCCGCCCGGGACTAGTATGTTGCGCCAGTTCTTC CASGPPGTSMLRQFF
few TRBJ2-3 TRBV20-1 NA TGCAGTGCTAGGGATGCGGGAGCACAGGGGAAAGATACGCAGTATTTT CSARDAGAQGKDTQYF
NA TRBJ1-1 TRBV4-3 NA TGCGCCAGCAGCCCAAAGCCAAAGATGAACACTGAAGCTTTCTTT CASSPKPKMNTEAFF
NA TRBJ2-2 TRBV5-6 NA TGTGCCAGCGGTCCCCGTGGGGGGCGGATCGGGGAGCTGTTTTTT CASGPRGGRIGELFF
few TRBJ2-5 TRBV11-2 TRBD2 TGTGCCAGCAGCTCCCAGCGGGAGGCGCATGGGCAAGAGACCCAGTACTTC CASSSQREAHGQETQYF
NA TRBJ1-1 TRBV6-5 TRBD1 TGTGCCAGCAGTCGTGGGACAGGGGTTACGACTGAAGCTTTCTTT CASSRGTGVTTEAFF
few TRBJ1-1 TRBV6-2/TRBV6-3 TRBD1 TGTGCCAGCATGGGTCCCGACAGGGTGAGTTCCACTGAAGCTTTCTTT CASMGPDRVSSTEAFF
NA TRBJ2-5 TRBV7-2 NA TGTGCCAGCAGCCCTTCCGGGAGAGGGGGTCGAGAGACCCAGTACTTC CASSPSGRGGRETQYF
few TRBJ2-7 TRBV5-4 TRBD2 TGTGCCAGCAGCTGGGGGGACTATCCGAGCTCCTACGAGCAGTACTTC CASSWGDYPSSYEQYF
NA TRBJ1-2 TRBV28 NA TGTGCCAGCAGCATGGGGGGCAACTATGGCTACACCTTC CASSMGGNYGYTF
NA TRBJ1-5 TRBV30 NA TGTGCCTGGAGCCCTGCAGGGGATCAGCCCCAGCATTTT CAWSPAGDQPQHF
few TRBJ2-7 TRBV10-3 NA TGTGCCATCAGTGAGTTGGGGGGCGCCACCTACGAGCAGTACTTC CAISELGGATYEQYF
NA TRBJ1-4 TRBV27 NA TGTGCCAGCAGTATCGGTTGGGGCCGGGGTGGAACTAATGAAAAACTGTTTTTT CASSIGWGRGGTNEKLFF
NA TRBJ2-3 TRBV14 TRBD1 TGTGCCAGCAGAACCACAGGGGATACTGCGCAGTATTTT CASRTTGDTAQYF
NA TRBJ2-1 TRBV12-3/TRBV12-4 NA TGTGCCAGCAGTCCCTTGGTAGCGGCGCACAATGAGCAGTTCTTC CASSPLVAAHNEQFF
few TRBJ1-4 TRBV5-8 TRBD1 TGTGCCAGCAGCCGCGGGACAGGGACACCGGGGAATGAAAAACTGTTTTTT CASSRGTGTPGNEKLFF
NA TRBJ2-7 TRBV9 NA TGTGCCAGCAGCCCCCGGGGGGCAGGGGGCTCCGAGCAGTACTTC CASSPRGAGGSEQYF
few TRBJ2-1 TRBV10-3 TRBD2 TGTGCCATCACTTCTAGCGGGAGGGCCTACAATGAGCAGTTCTTC CAITSSGRAYNEQFF
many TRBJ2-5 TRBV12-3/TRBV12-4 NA TGTGCCAGCAGTCGCCTCTTGTACCAAGAGACCCAGTACTTC CASSRLLYQETQYF
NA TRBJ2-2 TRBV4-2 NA TGTGCCAGCAGCCAAACCTCGGAGCACACCGGGGAGCTGTTTTTT CASSQTSEHTGELFF
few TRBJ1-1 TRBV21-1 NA TGTGCCAGCAGCCCTTACAGGGAGAACACTGAAGCTTTCTTT CASSPYRENTEAFF